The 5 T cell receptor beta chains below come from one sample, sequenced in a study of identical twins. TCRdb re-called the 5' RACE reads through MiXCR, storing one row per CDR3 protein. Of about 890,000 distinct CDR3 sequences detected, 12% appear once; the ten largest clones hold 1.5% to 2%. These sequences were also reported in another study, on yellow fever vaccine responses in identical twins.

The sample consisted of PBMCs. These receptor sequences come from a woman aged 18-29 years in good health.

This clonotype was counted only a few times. CDR3 protein: CSATTGPGNQPQHF. The CDR3 DNA reads as TGCAGTGCCACCACAGGGCCTGGCAATCAGCCCCAGCATTTT. This chain uses TRBV20-1 with TRBJ1-5, with D maybe TRBD1 (6 bases). Trimming pared 6 bases from V and 2 bases from J, leaving 14 bases between. The germline gives CDR1 DFQATT, CDR2 SNEGSKA (reference sequence). The CDR3 length is 14 residues.

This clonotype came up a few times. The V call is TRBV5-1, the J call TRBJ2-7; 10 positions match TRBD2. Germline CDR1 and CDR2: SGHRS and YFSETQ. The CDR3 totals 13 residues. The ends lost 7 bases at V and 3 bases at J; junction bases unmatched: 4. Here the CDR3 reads CASCPSGSYEQYF. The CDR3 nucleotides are TGCGCCAGCTGTCCTAGCGGGAGCTACGAGCAGTACTTC.

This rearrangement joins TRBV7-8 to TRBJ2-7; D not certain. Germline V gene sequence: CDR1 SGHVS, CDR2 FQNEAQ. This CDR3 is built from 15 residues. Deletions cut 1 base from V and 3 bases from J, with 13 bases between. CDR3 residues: CASSLDSSVYYEQYV. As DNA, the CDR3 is TGTGCCAGCAGCTTAGACTCCTCGGTTTACTACGAGCAGTACGTC.

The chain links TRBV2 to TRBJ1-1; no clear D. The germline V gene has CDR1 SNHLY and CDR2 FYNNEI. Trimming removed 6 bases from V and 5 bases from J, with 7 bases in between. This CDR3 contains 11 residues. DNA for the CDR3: TGTGCCAGCAGGGCCGGGACTGAAGCTTTCTTT. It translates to CASRAGTEAFF.

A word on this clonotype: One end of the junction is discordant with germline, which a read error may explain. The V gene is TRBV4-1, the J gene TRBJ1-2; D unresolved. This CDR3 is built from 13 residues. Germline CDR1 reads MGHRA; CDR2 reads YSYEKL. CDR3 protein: CARSPGLPYGYTF. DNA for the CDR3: TGTGCCAGGAGCCCCGGGCTCCCCTATGGCTACACCTTC.